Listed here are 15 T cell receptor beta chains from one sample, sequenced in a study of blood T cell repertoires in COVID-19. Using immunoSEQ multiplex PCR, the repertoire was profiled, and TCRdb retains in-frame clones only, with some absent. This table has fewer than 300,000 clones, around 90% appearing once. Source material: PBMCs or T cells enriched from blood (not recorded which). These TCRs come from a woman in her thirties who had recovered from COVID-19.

CDR3 residues: CASSPLPPTNEQFF. CDR3 coding DNA: TGTGCCAGCTCACCCCTTCCACCTACCAATGAGCAGTTCTTC. V is TRBV18 and J is TRBJ2-1; D gene unclear. This CDR3 has 14 residues. Germline V gives CDR1 KGHSH, CDR2 LQKENI. V lost 3 bases and J 6 bases, leaving 12 bases between the germline ends.

The CDR3 loop is CASSLGRSGTTLGTGELFF. DNA of the CDR3: TGCGCCAGCAGCTTGGGGCGATCCGGGACTACCCTGGGTACCGGGGAGCTGTTTTTT. This chain uses TRBV5-1 with TRBJ2-2, with 7 bases identical to TRBD2. Germline CDR1 and CDR2: SGHRS and YFSETQ. CDR3 length: 19 residues. The J segment lost 5 bases and the V segment lost 0 bases, leaving 16 bases of the junction unmatched. Full variable domain (rest looked up from reference TRBV5-1 and TRBJ2-2): KAGVTQTPRYLIKTRGQQVTLSCSPISGHRSVSWYQQTPGQGLQFLFEYFSETQRNKGNFPGRFSGRQFSNSRSEMNVSTLELGDSALYLCASSLGRSGTTLGTGELFFGEGSRLTVL.

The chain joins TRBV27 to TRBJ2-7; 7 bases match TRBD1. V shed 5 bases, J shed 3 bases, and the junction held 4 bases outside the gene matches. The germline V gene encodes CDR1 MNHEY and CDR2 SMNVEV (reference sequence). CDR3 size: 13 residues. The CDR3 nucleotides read TGTGCCAGCAGTCTCACAGGGGTCTACGAGCAGTACTTC. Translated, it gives CASSLTGVYEQYF.

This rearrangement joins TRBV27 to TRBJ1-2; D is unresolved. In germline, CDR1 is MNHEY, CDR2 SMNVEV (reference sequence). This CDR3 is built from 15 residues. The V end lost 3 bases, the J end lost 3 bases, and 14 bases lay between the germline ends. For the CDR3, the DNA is TGTGCCAGCAGTTTGATGGCGGAAAAACACTATGGCTACACCTTC. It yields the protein CASSLMAEKHYGYTF.

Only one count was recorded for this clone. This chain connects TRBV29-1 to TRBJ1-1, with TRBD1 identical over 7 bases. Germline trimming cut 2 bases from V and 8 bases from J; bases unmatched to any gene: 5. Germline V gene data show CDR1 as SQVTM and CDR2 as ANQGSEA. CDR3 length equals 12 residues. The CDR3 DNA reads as TGCAGCGTTGAAAAGGGGGCATCGGAAGCTTTCTTT. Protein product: CSVEKGASEAFF.

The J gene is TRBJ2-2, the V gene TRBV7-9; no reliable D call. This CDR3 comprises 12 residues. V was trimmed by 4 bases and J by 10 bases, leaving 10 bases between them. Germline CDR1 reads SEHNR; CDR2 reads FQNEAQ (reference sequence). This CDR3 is CASSSPVVELFF. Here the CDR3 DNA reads TGTGCCAGCAGCTCCCCGGTTGTGGAGCTGTTTTTT.

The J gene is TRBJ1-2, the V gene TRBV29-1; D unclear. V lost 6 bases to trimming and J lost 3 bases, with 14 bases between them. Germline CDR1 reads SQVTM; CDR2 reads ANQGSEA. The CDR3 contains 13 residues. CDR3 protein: CSVAGGVYYGYTF. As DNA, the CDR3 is TGCAGCGTGGCCGGTGGAGTCTACTATGGCTACACCTTC.

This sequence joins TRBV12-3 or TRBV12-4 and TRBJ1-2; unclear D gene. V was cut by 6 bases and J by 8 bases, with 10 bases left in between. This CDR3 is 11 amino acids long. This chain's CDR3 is CASSLRWGYTF. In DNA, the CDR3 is TGTGCCAGCAGCCTGAGGTGGGGCTACACCTTC.

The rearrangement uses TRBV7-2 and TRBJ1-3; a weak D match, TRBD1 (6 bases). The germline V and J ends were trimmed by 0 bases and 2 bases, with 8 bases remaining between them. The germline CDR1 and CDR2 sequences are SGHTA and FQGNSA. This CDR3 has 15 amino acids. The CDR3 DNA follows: TGTGCCAGCAGCTTAGCGGGGACAACTGGAAACACCATATATTTT. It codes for CASSLAGTTGNTIYF.

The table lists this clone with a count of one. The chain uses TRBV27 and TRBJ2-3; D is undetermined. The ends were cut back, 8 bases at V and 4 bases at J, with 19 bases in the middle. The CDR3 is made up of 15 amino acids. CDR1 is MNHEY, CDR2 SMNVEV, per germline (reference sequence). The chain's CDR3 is CASGNFPRVPDTQYF. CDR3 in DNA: TGTGCCAGCGGAAACTTTCCACGGGTCCCAGATACGCAGTATTTT.

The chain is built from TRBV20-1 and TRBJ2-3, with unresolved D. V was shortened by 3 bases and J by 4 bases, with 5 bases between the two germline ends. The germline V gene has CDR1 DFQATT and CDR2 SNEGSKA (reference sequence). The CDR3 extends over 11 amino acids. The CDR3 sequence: CSARNSDTQYF. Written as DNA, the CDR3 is TGCAGTGCTAGGAACTCAGATACGCAGTATTTT.

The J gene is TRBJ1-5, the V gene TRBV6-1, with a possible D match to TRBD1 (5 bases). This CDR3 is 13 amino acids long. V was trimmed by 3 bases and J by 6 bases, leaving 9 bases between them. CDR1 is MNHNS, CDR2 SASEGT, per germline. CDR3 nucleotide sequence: TGTGCCAGCAGTGACAGGGTAGGTCAGCCCCAGCATTTT. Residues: CASSDRVGQPQHF.

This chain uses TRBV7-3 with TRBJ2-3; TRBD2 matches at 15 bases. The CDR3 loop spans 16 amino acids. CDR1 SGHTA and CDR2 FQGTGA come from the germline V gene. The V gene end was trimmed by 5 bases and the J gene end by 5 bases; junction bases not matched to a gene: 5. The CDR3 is CASSLPGLAGGDTQYF. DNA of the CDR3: TGTGCCAGCAGCCTCCCGGGACTAGCGGGAGGAGATACGCAGTATTTT.

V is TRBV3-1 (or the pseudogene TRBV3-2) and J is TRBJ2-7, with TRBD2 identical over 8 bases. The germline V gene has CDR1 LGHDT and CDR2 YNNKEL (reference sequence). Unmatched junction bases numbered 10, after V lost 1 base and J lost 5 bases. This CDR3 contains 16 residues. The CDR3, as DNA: TGTGCCAGCAGCCAAGGAGGAAGCGGGAGACCGCACGAGCAGTACTTC. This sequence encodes CASSQGGSGRPHEQYF.

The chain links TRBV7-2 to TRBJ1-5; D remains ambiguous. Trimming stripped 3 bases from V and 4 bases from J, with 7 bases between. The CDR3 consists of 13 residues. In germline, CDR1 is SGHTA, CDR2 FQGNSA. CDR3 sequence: CASSFGGNQPQHF. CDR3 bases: TGTGCCAGCAGCTTTGGCGGGAATCAGCCCCAGCATTTT.